The 10 T cell receptor beta chains below all came from one sample that was sequenced in a study of neoadjuvant anti-PD-1 for oral cavity cancer. TCRdb's copy holds only in-frame clones and misses some; the assay was immunoSEQ multiplex PCR. The sample holds about 14,000 clones, 71% seen once. The sample was PBMCs, taken before nivolumab (anti-PD-1) treatment. These TCRs come from a person aged 40 to 85 with oral cavity squamous cell carcinoma.

This clone has a handful of counts. The rearrangement links TRBV7-9 to TRBJ1-3, with TRBD1 matching 10 bases. Germline-derived CDR1 and CDR2 are SEHNR and FQNEAQ (reference sequence). V lost 5 bases and J lost 4; bases outside the gene matches: 11. CDR3 size: 17 residues. This CDR3 reads CASSRGNRDRGGNTIYF. The CDR3 DNA sequence: TGTGCCAGCAGCCGGGGGAACCGGGACAGGGGAGGAAACACCATATATTTT. Drawing the rest from reference TRBV7-9 and TRBJ1-3, the complete variable domain is DTGVSQNPRHKITKRGQNVTFRCDPISEHNRLYWYRQTLGQGPEFLTYFQNEAQLEKSRLLSDRFSAERPKGSFSTLEIQRTEQGDSAMYLCASSRGNRDRGGNTIYFGEGSWLTVV.

The chain links TRBV7-9 to TRBJ2-7, with D perhaps matching TRBD1 (5 bases). The CDR3 is 13 residues long. V was clipped by 5 bases and J by 6 bases, with 14 bases between them. The germline gives CDR1 SEHNR, CDR2 FQNEAQ (reference sequence). The chain's CDR3 is CASSLNLDSEQYF. The CDR3 bases are TGTGCCAGCAGCCTAAACCTTGACAGCGAGCAGTACTTC. Drawing the rest from reference TRBV7-9 and TRBJ2-7, the complete variable domain is DTGVSQNPRHKITKRGQNVTFRCDPISEHNRLYWYRQTLGQGPEFLTYFQNEAQLEKSRLLSDRFSAERPKGSFSTLEIQRTEQGDSAMYLCASSLNLDSEQYFGPGTRLTVT.

CDR3 residues: CASSLFGLNGYNSPLHF. In DNA form, the CDR3 reads TGCGCCAGCAGCTTATTCGGACTAAATGGCTATAATTCACCCCTCCACTTT. This sequence joins TRBV5-1 and TRBJ1-6, with D unclear. This CDR3 region has 17 residues. The V end was cut by 2 bases, the J end by 3 bases, with 15 bases between. Germline CDR1 reads SGHRS; CDR2 reads YFSETQ.

The chain employs TRBV2 and TRBJ1-5; D gene ambiguous. The CDR3 runs to 15 residues. Germline V lookup: CDR1 SNHLY, CDR2 FYNNEI. V lost 3 bases and J lost 0, with 9 bases in between. DNA of the CDR3: TGTGCCAGCAGTGAGTGGGTTCGTAGCAATCAGCCCCAGCATTTT. Translated: CASSEWVRSNQPQHF.

The chain links TRBV19 to TRBJ1-1; maybe TRBD1 (6 bases). Trimming removed 7 bases from V and 0 bases from J, with 12 bases in between. Germline CDR1 and CDR2: LNHDA and SQIVND (reference sequence). The CDR3 covers 14 residues. The CDR3 DNA sequence: TGTGCCAGTATGGGCAGGGGAATGAACACTGAAGCTTTCTTT. Protein product: CASMGRGMNTEAFF.

This chain links TRBV5-1 with TRBJ2-5; 9 nucleotides agree with TRBD1. Germline assignment: CDR1 SGHRS and CDR2 YFSETQ. Trimming removed 4 bases from V and 5 bases from J; junction bases left unmatched: 9. The CDR3 covers 15 residues. The CDR3 bases are TGCGCCAGCAGCCACCCGGGACAGGGTGCGGAGACCCAGTACTTC. This translates into CASSHPGQGAETQYF.

V usage is TRBV5-1 and J usage is TRBJ2-2, with 11 positions matching TRBD1. Germline CDR1 SGHRS, CDR2 YFSETQ. V shed 3 bases and J 4 bases; nucleotides not matched to a gene: 5. The CDR3 is made up of 16 amino acids. The CDR3: CASSWVGTGGTGELFF. The DNA for the CDR3 is TGCGCCAGCAGCTGGGTAGGGACAGGGGGCACCGGGGAGCTGTTTTTT.

This clone was found a few times. The V and J genes are TRBV6-5 and TRBJ2-7; 11 nucleotides agree with TRBD2. Trimming took 0 bases from V and 6 from J; bases not matched to a gene: 4. Germline assignment: CDR1 MNHEY and CDR2 SVGAGI. This CDR3 has 15 residues. This CDR3 is CASSYSASGRSEQYF. DNA for the CDR3: TGTGCCAGCAGTTACTCGGCTAGCGGGAGGAGCGAGCAGTACTTC.

The chain employs TRBV27 and TRBJ2-3, with D tentatively TRBD2 (7 bases). V was trimmed by 6 bases and J by 1 base, leaving 20 bases between them. The germline V gene encodes CDR1 MNHEY and CDR2 SMNVEV (reference sequence). This CDR3 is built from 17 residues. CDR3 region: CASSVIKGGRRTDTQYF. In DNA, the CDR3 is TGTGCCAGCAGCGTCATCAAGGGGGGGAGGCGCACAGATACGCAGTATTTT.

J is TRBJ2-3 and V is TRBV27; 9 positions agree with TRBD1. Germline CDR1 MNHEY, CDR2 SMNVEV (reference sequence). V lost 6 bases, J lost 3 bases, and 10 bases stayed unmatched. The CDR3 covers 16 residues. This CDR3 reads CASSPYRDRVTDTQYF. In nucleotides, the CDR3 is TGTGCCAGCAGCCCATATCGGGACAGGGTTACAGATACGCAGTATTTT.